This T cell receptor beta chain was recorded in a study of blood T cell repertoires in COVID-19. The V gene lost 3 bases and the J gene lost 1 base, with 12 bases spanning the gap. The CDR3 has 16 amino acids. Germline V lookup: CDR1 SGHTA, CDR2 FQGTGA. Authors' analysis steps: Amplification of reference gene primers provided the estimated nucleated cell counts. Clones were read by immunoSEQ multiplex PCR, and TCRdb kept only the in-frame ones, dropping some. D and trimming were read from the DNA, whereas the V and J calls and clone size are those reported in that table. The top ten clones hold 0.95% to 1.3% of a sample with 310,000 or so clones, 80% to 95% of them seen once.

The gene calls are TRBV7-3 and TRBJ2-2; a possible D gene is TRBD2 (6 bases). The TCR originated in a woman aged 25 to 39 who had recovered from COVID-19. Material: PBMCs or T cells enriched from blood (not recorded which). The CDR3 protein is CASSLAGPLNTGELFF. CDR3 bases: TGTGCCAGCAGCTTGGCGGGACCTCTGAACACCGGGGAGCTGTTTTTT.